This T cell receptor (beta chain) was sequenced during a study of T cell responses to AZD1222 COVID-19 vaccine. Points from the study as a whole: Unmutated variant regions reportedly attract nearly half of all spike-specific TCRs.

Method: immunoSEQ multiplex PCR; TCRdb's copy keeps in-frame clones and lacks some. The top ten clones hold about 23% of a sample with about 69,000 clones, approximately 87% of them seen once. This clone was recorded once. Its specificity is not known. Trimming cost V 8 bases and J 0 bases, with 14 bases left between them. The germline CDR1 and CDR2 sequences are LNHNV and YYDKDF (reference sequence). This CDR3 comprises 14 residues. This chain links TRBV15 with TRBJ2-7, with D possibly matching TRBD2 (5 bases). The sample here was peripheral blood, taken 28 days after the second AZD1222 dose. The sequence was obtained from an adult who received the AZD1222 COVID-19 vaccine. Written as DNA, the CDR3 is TGTGCCACCTCACGGACTCCTTCCTCCTACGAGCAGTACTTC. It yields the protein CATSRTPSSYEQYF.